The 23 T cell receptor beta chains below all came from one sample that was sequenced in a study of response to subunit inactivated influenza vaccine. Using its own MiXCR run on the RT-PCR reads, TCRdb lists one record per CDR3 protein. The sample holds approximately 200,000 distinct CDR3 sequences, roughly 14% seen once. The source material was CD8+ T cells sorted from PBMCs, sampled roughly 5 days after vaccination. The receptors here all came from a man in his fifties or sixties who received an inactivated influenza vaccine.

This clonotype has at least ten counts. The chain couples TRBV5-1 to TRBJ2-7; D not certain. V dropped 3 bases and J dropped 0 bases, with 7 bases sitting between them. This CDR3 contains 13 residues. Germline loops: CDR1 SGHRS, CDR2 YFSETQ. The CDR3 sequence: CASSSQVSYEQYF. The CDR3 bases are TGCGCCAGCAGCTCACAAGTCTCCTACGAGCAGTACTTC.

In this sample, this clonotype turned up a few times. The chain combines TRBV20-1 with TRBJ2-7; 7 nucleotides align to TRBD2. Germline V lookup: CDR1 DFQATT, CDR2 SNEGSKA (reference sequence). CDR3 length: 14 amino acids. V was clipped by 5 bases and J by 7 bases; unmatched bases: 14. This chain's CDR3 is CSARRLAGPLEQYF. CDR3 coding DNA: TGCAGTGCTCGACGACTAGCAGGACCTCTGGAGCAGTACTTC.

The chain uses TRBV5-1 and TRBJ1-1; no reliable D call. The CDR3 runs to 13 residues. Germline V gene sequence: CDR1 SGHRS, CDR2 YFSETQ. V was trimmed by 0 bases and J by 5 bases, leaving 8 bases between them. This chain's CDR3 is CASSLGEPTEAFF. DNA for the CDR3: TGCGCCAGCAGCTTGGGGGAACCAACTGAAGCTTTCTTT.

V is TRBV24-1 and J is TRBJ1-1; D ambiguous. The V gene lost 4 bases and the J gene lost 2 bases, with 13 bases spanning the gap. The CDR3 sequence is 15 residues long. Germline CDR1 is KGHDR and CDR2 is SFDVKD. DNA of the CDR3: TGTGCCACCAGTGACCCCCTGGACCCCAACACTGAAGCTTTCTTT. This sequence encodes CATSDPLDPNTEAFF.

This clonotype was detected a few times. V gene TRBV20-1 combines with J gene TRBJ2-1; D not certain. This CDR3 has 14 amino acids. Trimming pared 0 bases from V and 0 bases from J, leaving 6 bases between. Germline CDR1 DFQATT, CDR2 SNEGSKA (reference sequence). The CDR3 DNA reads TGCAGTGCTAGAGACCCGGACTCCTACAATGAGCAGTTCTTC. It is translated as CSARDPDSYNEQFF.

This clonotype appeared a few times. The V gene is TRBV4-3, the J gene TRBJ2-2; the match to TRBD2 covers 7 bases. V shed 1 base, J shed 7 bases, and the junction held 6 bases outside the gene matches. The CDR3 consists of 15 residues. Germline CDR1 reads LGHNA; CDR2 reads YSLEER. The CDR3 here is CASSQVRGGIGELFF. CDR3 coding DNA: TGCGCCAGCAGCCAAGTGAGGGGAGGGATCGGGGAGCTGTTTTTT.

CDR3 bases: TGCGCCAGCAGCCATTTGGTTAGCGGGACCGACAATGAGCAGTTCTTC. Residues: CASSHLVSGTDNEQFF. The chain employs TRBV4-1 and TRBJ2-1, with TRBD2 identical over 8 bases. Germline CDR1 reads MGHRA; CDR2 reads YSYEKL. The CDR3 spans 16 residues. The V segment lost 3 bases and the J segment 5 bases; nucleotides outside the gene matches: 9.

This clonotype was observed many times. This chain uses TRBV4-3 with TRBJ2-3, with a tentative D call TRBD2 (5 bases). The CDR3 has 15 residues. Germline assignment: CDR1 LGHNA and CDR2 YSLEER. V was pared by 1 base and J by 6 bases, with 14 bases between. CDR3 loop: CASSQVSGNLDTQYF. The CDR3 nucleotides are TGCGCCAGCAGCCAAGTCTCGGGGAACTTGGATACGCAGTATTTT.

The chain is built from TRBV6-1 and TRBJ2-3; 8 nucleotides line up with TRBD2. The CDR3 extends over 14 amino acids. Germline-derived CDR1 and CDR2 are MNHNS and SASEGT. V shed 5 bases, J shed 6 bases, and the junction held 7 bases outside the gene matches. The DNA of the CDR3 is TGTGCCAGCAGTCCCGGGACTAGATCGGATACGCAGTATTTT. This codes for CASSPGTRSDTQYF.

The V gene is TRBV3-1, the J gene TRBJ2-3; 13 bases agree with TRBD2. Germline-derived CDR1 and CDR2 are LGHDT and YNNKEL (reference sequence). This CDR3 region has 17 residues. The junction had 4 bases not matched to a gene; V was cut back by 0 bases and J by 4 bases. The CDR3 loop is CASSQDFGTSGADTQYF. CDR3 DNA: TGTGCCAGCAGCCAAGATTTCGGGACTAGCGGGGCAGATACGCAGTATTTT.

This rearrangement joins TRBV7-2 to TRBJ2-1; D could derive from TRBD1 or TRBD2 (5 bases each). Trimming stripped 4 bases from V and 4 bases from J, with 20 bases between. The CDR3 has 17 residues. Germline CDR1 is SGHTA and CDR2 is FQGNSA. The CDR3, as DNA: TGTGCCAGCAGCTCGGGACCGAGAGTTACGGTTTACAATGAGCAGTTCTTC. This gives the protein CASSSGPRVTVYNEQFF. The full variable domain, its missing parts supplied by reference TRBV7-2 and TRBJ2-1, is GAGVSQSPSNKVTEKGKDVELRCDPISGHTALYWYRQSLGQGLEFLIYFQGNSAPDKSGLPSDRFSAERTGGSVSTLTIQRTQQEDSAVYLCASSSGPRVTVYNEQFFGPGTRLTVL.

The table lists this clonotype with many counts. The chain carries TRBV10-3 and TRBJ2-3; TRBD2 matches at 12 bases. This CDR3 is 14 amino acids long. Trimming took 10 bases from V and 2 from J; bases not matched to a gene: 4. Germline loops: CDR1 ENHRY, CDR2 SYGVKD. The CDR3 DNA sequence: TGTGCCACCTCTAGCGGGAGGGCCACAGATACGCAGTATTTT. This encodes CATSSGRATDTQYF.

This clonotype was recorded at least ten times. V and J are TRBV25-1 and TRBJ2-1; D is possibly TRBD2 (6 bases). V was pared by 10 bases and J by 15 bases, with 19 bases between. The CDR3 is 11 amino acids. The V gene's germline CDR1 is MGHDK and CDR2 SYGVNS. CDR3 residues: CATAYSGMWFF. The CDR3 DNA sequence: TGTGCCACCGCTTATAGCGGAATGTGGTTCTTC.

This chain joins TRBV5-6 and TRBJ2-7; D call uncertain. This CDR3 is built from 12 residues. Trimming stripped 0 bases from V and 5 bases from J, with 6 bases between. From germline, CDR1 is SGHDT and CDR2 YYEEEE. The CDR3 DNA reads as TGTGCCAGCAGCTTGGCCGAGGACGAGCAGTACTTC. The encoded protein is CASSLAEDEQYF. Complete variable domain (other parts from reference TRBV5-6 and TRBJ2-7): DAGVTQSPTHLIKTRGQQVTLRCSPKSGHDTVSWYQQALGQGPQFIFQYYEEEERQRGNFPDRFSGHQFPNYSSELNVNALLLGDSALYLCASSLAEDEQYFGPGTRLTVT.

The DNA of the CDR3 is TGTGCCAGCTCACCACCGGATCATTACGAGCAGTACTTC. Protein: CASSPPDHYEQYF. The rearrangement links TRBV18 to TRBJ2-7; D unresolved. CDR1 KGHSH and CDR2 LQKENI come from the germline V gene. The V and J ends lost 0 bases and 4 bases respectively, with 7 bases between them. CDR3 length: 13 residues.

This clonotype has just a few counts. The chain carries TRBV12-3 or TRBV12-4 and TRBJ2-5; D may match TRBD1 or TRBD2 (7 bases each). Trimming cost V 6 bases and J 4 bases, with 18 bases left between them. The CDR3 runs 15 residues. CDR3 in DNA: TGTGCCAGCAGGCCCAGGGGGGGTTTCGGAGAGACCCAGTACTTC. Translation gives CASRPRGGFGETQYF.

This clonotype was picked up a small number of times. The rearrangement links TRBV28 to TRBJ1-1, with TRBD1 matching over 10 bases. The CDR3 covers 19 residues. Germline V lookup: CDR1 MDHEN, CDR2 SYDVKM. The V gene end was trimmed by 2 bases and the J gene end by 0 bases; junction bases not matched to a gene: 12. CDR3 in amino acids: CASSLLLTGGHGLNTEAFF. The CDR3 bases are TGTGCCAGCAGTTTACTCCTGACAGGGGGCCATGGACTGAACACTGAAGCTTTCTTT.

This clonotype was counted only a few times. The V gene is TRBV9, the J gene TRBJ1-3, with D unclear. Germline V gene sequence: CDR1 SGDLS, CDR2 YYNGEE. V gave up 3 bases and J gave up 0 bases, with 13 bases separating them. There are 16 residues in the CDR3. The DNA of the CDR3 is TGTGCCAGCAGCGCCCGCGGACTCTTCTCTGGAAACACCATATATTTT. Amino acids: CASSARGLFSGNTIYF.

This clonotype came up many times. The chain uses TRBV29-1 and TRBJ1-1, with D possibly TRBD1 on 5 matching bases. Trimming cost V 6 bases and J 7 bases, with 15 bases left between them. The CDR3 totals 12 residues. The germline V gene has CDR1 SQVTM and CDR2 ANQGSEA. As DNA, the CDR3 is TGCAGCGTCCCAAGCGGGGGAGTTGAAGCTTTCTTT. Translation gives CSVPSGGVEAFF.

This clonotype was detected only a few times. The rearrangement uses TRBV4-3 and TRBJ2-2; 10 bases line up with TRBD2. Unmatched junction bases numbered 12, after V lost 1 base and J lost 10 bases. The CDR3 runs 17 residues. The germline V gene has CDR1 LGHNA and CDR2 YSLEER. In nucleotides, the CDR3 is TGCGCCAGCAGCCAAGGAAGTATGGGACTAGCGTCCCTGGAGCTGTTTTTT. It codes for CASSQGSMGLASLELFF.

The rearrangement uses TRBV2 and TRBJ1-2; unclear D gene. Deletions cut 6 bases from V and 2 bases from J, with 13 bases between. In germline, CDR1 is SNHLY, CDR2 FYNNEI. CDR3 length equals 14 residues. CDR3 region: CASSRQHKNYGYTF. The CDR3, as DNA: TGTGCCAGCAGCCGTCAACACAAGAACTATGGCTACACCTTC. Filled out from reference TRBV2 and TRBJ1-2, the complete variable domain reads EPEVTQTPSHQVTQMGQEVILRCVPISNHLYFYWYRQILGQKVEFLVSFYNNEISEKSEIFDDQFSVERPDGSNFTLKIRSTKLEDSAMYFCASSRQHKNYGYTFGSGTRLTVV.

CDR3 nucleotide sequence: TGCAGCGTTGAAGGTGGGGGGCGGTATGGCTACACCTTC. Its protein is CSVEGGGRYGYTF. The chain employs TRBV29-1 and TRBJ1-2; TRBD1 is a possible D gene (6 bases). V lost 1 base and J 5 bases, leaving 11 bases between the germline ends. The CDR3 has 13 residues. Looked up from germline, CDR1 is SQVTM and CDR2 is ANQGSEA.

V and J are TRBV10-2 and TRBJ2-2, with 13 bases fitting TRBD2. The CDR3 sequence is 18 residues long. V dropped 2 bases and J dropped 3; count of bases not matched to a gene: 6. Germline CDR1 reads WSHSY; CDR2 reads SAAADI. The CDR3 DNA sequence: TGCGCCAGCAGTGAGACCCGACTAGCGGGGGGTTACACCGGGGAGCTGTTTTTT. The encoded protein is CASSETRLAGGYTGELFF.